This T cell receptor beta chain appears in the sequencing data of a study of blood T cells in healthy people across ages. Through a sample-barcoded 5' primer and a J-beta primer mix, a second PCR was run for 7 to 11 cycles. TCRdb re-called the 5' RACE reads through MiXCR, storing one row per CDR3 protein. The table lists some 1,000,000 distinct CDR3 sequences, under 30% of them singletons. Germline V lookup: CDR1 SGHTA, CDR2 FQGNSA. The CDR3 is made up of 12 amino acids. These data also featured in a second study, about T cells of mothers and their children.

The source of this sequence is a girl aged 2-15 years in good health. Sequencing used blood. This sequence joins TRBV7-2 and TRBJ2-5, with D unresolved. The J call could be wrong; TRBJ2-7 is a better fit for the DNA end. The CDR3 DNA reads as TGTGCCAGCAGGTCACGGCTGAACGAGCAGTACTTC. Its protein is CASRSRLNEQYF.